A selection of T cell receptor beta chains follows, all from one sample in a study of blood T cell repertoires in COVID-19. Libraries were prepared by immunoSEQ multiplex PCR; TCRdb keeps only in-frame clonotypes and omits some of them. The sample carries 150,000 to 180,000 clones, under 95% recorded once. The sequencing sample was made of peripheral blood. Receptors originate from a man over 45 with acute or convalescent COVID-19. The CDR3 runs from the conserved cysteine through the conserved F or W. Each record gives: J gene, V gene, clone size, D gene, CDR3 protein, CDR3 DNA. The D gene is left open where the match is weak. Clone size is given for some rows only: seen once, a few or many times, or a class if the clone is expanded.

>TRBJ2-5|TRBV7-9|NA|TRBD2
CASGRLAGSQETQYF
TGTGCCAGCGGTAGACTAGCGGGGAGTCAAGAGACCCAGTACTTC
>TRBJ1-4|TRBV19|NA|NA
CASSGIGATNEKLFF
TGTGCCAGTAGTGGAATTGGAGCAACTAATGAAAAACTGTTTTTT
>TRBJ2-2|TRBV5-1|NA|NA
CASSLTRSANTGELFF
TGCGCCAGCAGCTTGACAAGGAGCGCGAACACCGGGGAGCTGTTTTTT
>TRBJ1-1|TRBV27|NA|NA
CASSLNSMNTEAFF
TGTGCCAGCAGTTTAAACAGCATGAACACTGAAGCTTTCTTT
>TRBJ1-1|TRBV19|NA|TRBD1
CASSVDGRGLMNTEAFF
TGTGCCAGTAGTGTGGATGGTAGGGGGCTCATGAACACTGAAGCTTTCTTT
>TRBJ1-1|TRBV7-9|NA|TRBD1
CASSSPGTGNTEAFF
TGTGCCAGCAGCTCTCCCGGGACAGGGAACACTGAAGCTTTCTTT
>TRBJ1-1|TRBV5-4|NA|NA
CASSLDWSTEAFF
TGTGCCAGCAGCTTAGACTGGAGCACTGAAGCTTTCTTT
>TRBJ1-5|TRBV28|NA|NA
CASTQGDQPQHF
TGTGCCAGCACCCAGGGCGATCAGCCCCAGCATTTT
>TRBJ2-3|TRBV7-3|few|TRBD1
CASSILTGGSDTQYF
TGTGCCAGCAGCATCCTGACAGGGGGGTCCGATACGCAGTATTTT
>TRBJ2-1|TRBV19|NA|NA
CASSTQGRGYNEQFF
TGTGCCAGTAGTACGCAGGGAAGGGGGTACAATGAGCAGTTCTTC
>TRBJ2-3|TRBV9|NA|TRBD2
CASSGGTTNTQYF
TGTGCCAGCAGCGGCGGGACTACCAATACGCAGTATTTT
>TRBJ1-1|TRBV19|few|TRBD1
CASNYDRVWGTEAFF
TGTGCCAGTAACTACGACAGGGTTTGGGGCACTGAAGCTTTCTTT
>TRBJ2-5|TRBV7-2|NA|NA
CASSLGVGAGETQYF
TGTGCCAGCAGCTTAGGTGTGGGGGCGGGAGAGACCCAGTACTTC
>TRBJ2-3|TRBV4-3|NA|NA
CASSPQGGTSTDTQYF
TGCGCCAGCAGCCCCCAAGGCGGGACTAGCACAGATACGCAGTATTTT
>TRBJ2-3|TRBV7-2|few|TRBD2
CASSLKTSSTDTQYF
TGTGCCAGCAGCTTAAAGACTAGCAGCACAGATACGCAGTATTTT
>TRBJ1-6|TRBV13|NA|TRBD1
CASSPRTGYNSPLHF
TGTGCCAGCAGCCCCAGGACAGGGTATAATTCACCCCTCCACTTT
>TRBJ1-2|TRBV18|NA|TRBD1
CASSWTGEDGYTF
TGTGCCAGCTCATGGACAGGGGAGGATGGCTACACCTTC
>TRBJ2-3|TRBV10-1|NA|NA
CASSKPCTDTQYF
TGCGCCAGCAGCAAGCCGTGCACAGATACGCAGTATTTT
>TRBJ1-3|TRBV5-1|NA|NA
CASSSRSTGNTIYF
TGCGCCAGCAGCTCCCGGTCGACTGGAAACACCATATATTTT
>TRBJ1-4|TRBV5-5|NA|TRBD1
CASRETDRRYEKLFF
TGTGCCAGCAGGGAGACGGACAGGCGTTATGAAAAACTGTTTTTT